These T cell receptor beta chains were read from a single sample in a study of shared clonotypes between healthy human individuals. TCRdb's table, derived via immunoSEQ multiplex PCR, lists solely in-frame clones and lacks some. The repertoire includes some 490,000 clones, approximately 82% of them detected once, and around 12% sits in the top ten. The sequenced sample consisted of PBMCs. These receptors were taken from a middle-aged woman in good health. Some clones in this sample may be carry-over from other donors' samples. Both conserved end residues are part of each CDR3. Each record gives: D gene, clone size, J gene, V gene, CDR3 DNA, CDR3 protein. A D gene is named only where the DNA matches it firmly. Part of the rows lack a size; the others show once, few, many or a class for expanded clones.

D: -; size: -; J: TRBJ2-7; V: TRBV5-1; DNA: TGCGCCAGCAGCTTTTCCCCGGACTTTCGGGAGTACTTC; CDR3: CASSFSPDFREYF
D: TRBD2; size: -; J: TRBJ2-7; V: TRBV28; DNA: TGTGCCAGCAGGCGTAGCGGGAGTTCCTACGAGCAGTACTTC; CDR3: CASRRSGSSYEQYF
D: -; size: few; J: TRBJ2-7; V: TRBV4-1; DNA: TGCGCCAGCAGCCCGACACGAACTTCCTACGAGCAGTACTTC; CDR3: CASSPTRTSYEQYF
D: -; size: -; J: TRBJ2-5; V: TRBV5-4; DNA: TGTGCCAGCAGCTTGAGGCTATCAAGAGGGACCCAGTACTTC; CDR3: CASSLRLSRGTQYF
D: -; size: -; J: TRBJ1-1; V: TRBV20-1; DNA: TGCAGTGCTAGAGATACAGGAGAAGCTTTCTTT; CDR3: CSARDTGEAFF
D: TRBD1; size: -; J: TRBJ1-4; V: TRBV5-1; DNA: TGCGCCAGCAGCCCGGACGGGGACAGGGAAAAACTGTTTTTT; CDR3: CASSPDGDREKLFF
D: TRBD2; size: -; J: TRBJ2-3; V: TRBV19; DNA: TGTGCCAGTAGTACGGGAGGGGTTACCACAGATACGCAGTATTTT; CDR3: CASSTGGVTTDTQYF
D: -; size: -; J: TRBJ2-2; V: TRBV9; DNA: TGTGCCAGCAGCGTAGATCTAGGGGTGAACACCGGGGAGCTGTTTTTT; CDR3: CASSVDLGVNTGELFF
D: -; size: -; J: TRBJ1-4; V: TRBV6-1; DNA: TGTGCCAGCAGTGAAGCGGGCGGGGCCTGGGAAAAACTGTTTTTT; CDR3: CASSEAGGAWEKLFF
D: -; size: -; J: TRBJ2-6; V: TRBV28; DNA: TGTGCCAGCAGGACTGGGGGGTCGGGGTATTTCTCTGGGGCCAACGTCCTGACTTTC; CDR3: CASRTGGSGYFSGANVLTF
D: -; size: -; J: TRBJ2-5; V: TRBV7-6; DNA: TGTGCCAGCAGCTTGGGGCCACAAGAGACCCAGTACTTC; CDR3: CASSLGPQETQYF
D: TRBD1; size: once; J: TRBJ1-2; V: TRBV5-1; DNA: TGCGCCAGGTTGGACAGGACGAACTATGGCTACACCTTC; CDR3: CARLDRTNYGYTF
D: -; size: -; J: TRBJ1-1; V: TRBV27; DNA: TGTGCCAGCAGTAAAAGGCGGGACGGTGAAGCTTTCTTT; CDR3: CASSKRRDGEAFF
D: -; size: -; J: TRBJ1-1; V: TRBV6-5; DNA: TGTGCCAGCAGTTTCAGGCAGGGGAACACTGAAGCTTTCTTT; CDR3: CASSFRQGNTEAFF
D: -; size: many; J: TRBJ1-1; V: TRBV5-1; DNA: TGCGCCAGCAGCTTGCCGGGCACTGAAGCTTTCTTT; CDR3: CASSLPGTEAFF
D: -; size: -; J: TRBJ2-1; V: TRBV20-1; DNA: TGCAGTGGTTTCTACAATGAGCAGTTCTTC; CDR3: CSGFYNEQFF
D: -; size: -; J: TRBJ1-1; V: TRBV25-1; DNA: TGTGCCAGCACCCCCCCTATAGGGGACGGGAACACTGAAGCTTTCTTT; CDR3: CASTPPIGDGNTEAFF
D: -; size: -; J: TRBJ2-2; V: TRBV6-1; DNA: TGTGCCAGCAGTGAATACCGGGCAGGGCTAGGAAACCCCGGGGAGCTGTTTTTT; CDR3: CASSEYRAGLGNPGELFF
D: -; size: few; J: TRBJ1-2; V: TRBV5-1; DNA: TGCGCCAGCAGCTTGGAGAGCCCTAACTATGGCTACACCTTC; CDR3: CASSLESPNYGYTF
D: TRBD2; size: -; J: TRBJ2-7; V: TRBV12-5; DNA: TGTGCTAGTGGTTTGGTAGAGACAAAAAGCGGGAGGCCCTCCTACGAGCAGTACTTC; CDR3: CASGLVETKSGRPSYEQYF
D: TRBD2; size: -; J: TRBJ2-1; V: TRBV9; DNA: TGTGCCAGCAGCGTTTCTGGGACTAGCGGGAGTGTAGACAATGAGCAGTTCTTC; CDR3: CASSVSGTSGSVDNEQFF
D: -; size: -; J: TRBJ2-7; V: TRBV7-2; DNA: TGTGCCAGCAGCCGGGGGACCACCTACGAGCAGTACTTC; CDR3: CASSRGTTYEQYF
D: -; size: -; J: TRBJ1-5; V: TRBV28; DNA: TGTGCCAGCAGTTCACCAAGCCATCAGCCCCAGCATTTT; CDR3: CASSSPSHQPQHF
D: -; size: -; J: TRBJ1-5; V: TRBV6-5; DNA: TGTGCCACCACTTTTAGTCGCAATCAGCCCCAGCATTTT; CDR3: CATTFSRNQPQHF
D: -; size: -; J: TRBJ1-2; V: TRBV28; DNA: TGTGCCAGCAGTTCGACAGGCAGGCACTATGGCTACACCTTC; CDR3: CASSSTGRHYGYTF
D: -; size: -; J: TRBJ2-7; V: TRBV2; DNA: TGTGCCAGCAGGGAGACCTTAGGTTCCTACGAGCAGTACTTC; CDR3: CASRETLGSYEQYF
D: -; size: -; J: TRBJ2-3; V: TRBV6-1; DNA: TGTGCCAGCAGTGAACAGTTTAGCACAGATACGCAGTATTTT; CDR3: CASSEQFSTDTQYF
D: -; size: -; J: TRBJ2-3; V: TRBV9; DNA: TGTGCCAGCAGCGCGGGTCGGGAGACTACTGGTACGCAGTATTTT; CDR3: CASSAGRETTGTQYF
D: -; size: -; J: TRBJ1-2; V: TRBV7-2; DNA: TGTGCCAGCACAAAAGGGTCGTACTATGGCTACACCTTC; CDR3: CASTKGSYYGYTF
D: -; size: -; J: TRBJ2-5; V: TRBV6-1; DNA: TGTGCCAGCAGTGAATTTTTAGGAGAGGGACAAGAGACCCAGTACTTC; CDR3: CASSEFLGEGQETQYF
D: -; size: -; J: TRBJ1-2; V: TRBV19; DNA: TGTGCCGGCTCGGGTCCTAACTATGGCTACACCTTC; CDR3: CAGSGPNYGYTF
D: TRBD1; size: -; J: TRBJ1-5; V: TRBV30; DNA: TGTGCCCGTAAAGGACAGGGGGCTAGCAATCAGCCCCAGCATTTT; CDR3: CARKGQGASNQPQHF
D: -; size: once; J: TRBJ2-3; V: TRBV7-2; DNA: TGTGCCAGCAGCTTAAGGTCTACTAGCACAGATACGCAGTATTTT; CDR3: CASSLRSTSTDTQYF
D: TRBD2; size: -; J: TRBJ2-7; V: TRBV5-1; DNA: TGCGCCAGCAGCTTGGGGACTAGCGGGAGGTTGGACGAGCAGTACTTC; CDR3: CASSLGTSGRLDEQYF
D: TRBD1; size: -; J: TRBJ1-1; V: TRBV27; DNA: TGTGCCACGGCGGGCGGGACAGCCCTTACTGAAGCTTTCTTT; CDR3: CATAGGTALTEAFF
D: TRBD2; size: -; J: TRBJ2-1; V: TRBV19; DNA: TGTGCCAGTAGTAGGGTAGCGGGATTCGATGAGCAGTTCTTC; CDR3: CASSRVAGFDEQFF
D: -; size: -; J: TRBJ2-3; V: TRBV18; DNA: TGTGCCAGCTCACCAAATCTAGGGGTCAGCACAGATACGCAGTATTTT; CDR3: CASSPNLGVSTDTQYF
D: -; size: once; J: TRBJ2-7; V: TRBV2; DNA: TGTGCCAGCAGGGGGGCCGCCTACGAGCAGTACTTC; CDR3: CASRGAAYEQYF
D: TRBD1; size: -; J: TRBJ1-5; V: TRBV27; DNA: TGTGCCAGCAGTCCCTCGGGACAGCCCTATCAGCCCCAGCATTTT; CDR3: CASSPSGQPYQPQHF
D: TRBD1; size: -; J: TRBJ1-4; V: TRBV11-2; DNA: TGTGCCAGCAGCCCAGGGGGGGCTATGTATGAAAAACTGTTTTTT; CDR3: CASSPGGAMYEKLFF
D: TRBD1; size: -; J: TRBJ2-1; V: TRBV5-4; DNA: TGTGCCAGCAGCGCACGGGACAGAACCTACAATGAGCAGTTCTTC; CDR3: CASSARDRTYNEQFF
D: -; size: -; J: TRBJ1-1; V: TRBV19; DNA: TGTGCCAGATCCCCGGTGGGGGGGGCTGAAGCTTTCTTT; CDR3: CARSPVGGAEAFF
D: TRBD1; size: -; J: TRBJ1-5; V: TRBV15; DNA: TGTGCCACCAGCAGAGGCCGGAGGGGACAGGACGGGGGCAATCAGCCCCAGCATTTT; CDR3: CATSRGRRGQDGGNQPQHF
D: -; size: -; J: TRBJ2-1; V: TRBV9; DNA: TGTGCCAGCAGCGTAGGCCGGGGGAACAATGAGCAGTTCTTC; CDR3: CASSVGRGNNEQFF
D: -; size: -; J: TRBJ1-1; V: TRBV10-2; DNA: TGCGCCAGCAGTGAACCGGGTATGAACACTGAAGCTTTCTTT; CDR3: CASSEPGMNTEAFF
D: TRBD1; size: once; J: TRBJ2-7; V: TRBV6-5; DNA: TGTGCCAGCAGTTCGCGGACAGGGAGCTACGAGCAGTACTTC; CDR3: CASSSRTGSYEQYF
D: TRBD2; size: few; J: TRBJ2-7; V: TRBV13; DNA: TGTGCCAGCAGCTTATCCCGACTAGCGGGGGGACTGGAGCAGTACTTC; CDR3: CASSLSRLAGGLEQYF